These 24 T cell receptor beta chains originate from one sample sequenced in a study of blood T cell repertoires in COVID-19. The repertoire was sequenced with immunoSEQ multiplex PCR; TCRdb's copy has only in-frame clones and lacks some. The sample contains some 500,000 clones, roughly 90% of which appear only once. The sample was PBMCs or T cells enriched from blood (not recorded which). Receptors originate from a woman in her thirties or forties who had recovered from COVID-19.

The CDR3 coding sequence is TGTGCCAGCAGCTTGGGCAGGGCTACGACCTACGAGCAGTACTTC. This encodes CASSLGRATTYEQYF. The V and J genes are TRBV11-2 and TRBJ2-7; tentatively, D is TRBD1 (5 bases). This CDR3 region has 15 residues. CDR1 and CDR2 (germline): SGHAT, FQNNGV. Trimming took 3 bases from V and 2 from J, leaving 14 bases between them.

V gene TRBV13 combines with J gene TRBJ2-2; TRBD2 aligns across 13 bases. CDR1 PRHDT and CDR2 FYEKMQ come from the germline V gene (reference sequence). V gave up 5 bases and J gave up 2 bases; unmatched junction bases: 5. This CDR3 comprises 17 residues. CDR3 amino acids: CASSPRGLAGNTGELFF. In DNA form, the CDR3 reads TGTGCCAGCAGCCCGAGGGGACTAGCGGGAAACACCGGGGAGCTGTTTTTT. The full variable domain, in which reference TRBV13 and TRBJ2-2 provide the parts outside the CDR3, is AAGVIQSPRHLIKEKRETATLKCYPIPRHDTVYWYQQGPGQDPQFLISFYEKMQSDKGSIPDRFSAQQFSDYHSELNMSSLELGDSALYFCASSPRGLAGNTGELFFGEGSRLTVL.

Here the CDR3 reads CASSYSILGAQPQHF. CDR3 in DNA: TGTGCCAGCAGTTACTCGATTCTGGGGGCACAGCCCCAGCATTTT. The chain recombines TRBV6-5 with TRBJ1-5; possibly TRBD1 for D (6 bases). V was pared by 0 bases and J by 7 bases, with 13 bases between. The CDR3 contains 15 residues. Germline V lookup: CDR1 MNHEY, CDR2 SVGAGI.

The chain joins TRBV4-2 to TRBJ1-2, with D perhaps matching TRBD1 (5 bases). Trimming pared 1 base from V and 4 bases from J, leaving 13 bases between. This CDR3 is 15 amino acids long. Germline values: CDR1 LGHNA, CDR2 YNFKEQ. The DNA for the CDR3 is TGTGCCAGCAGCCAAGTCACACAGGCAAGCTATGGCTACACCTTC. It is translated as CASSQVTQASYGYTF.

This clone was detected only once. V gene TRBV11-2 combines with J gene TRBJ2-3, with 9 bases matching TRBD1. This CDR3 is built from 14 residues. V lost 9 bases to trimming and J lost 9 bases; unmatched junction nucleotides: 13. Germline V gene sequence: CDR1 SGHAT, CDR2 FQNNGV. The CDR3 bases are TGTGCCAGTACTACCGGGACAGGGACCACAACGCAGTATTTT. It translates to CASTTGTGTTTQYF.

CDR3 loop: CASSALPKTGYTF. Written as DNA, the CDR3 is TGTGCCAGCAGCGCCTTACCTAAAACTGGCTACACCTTC. The rearrangement links TRBV7-2 to TRBJ1-2; D not resolved. The CDR3 has 13 amino acids. Per germline, CDR1 SGHTA and CDR2 FQGNSA. The V gene lost 5 bases and the J gene lost 7 bases, with 14 bases spanning the gap.

This rearrangement joins TRBV6-2 or TRBV6-3 to TRBJ2-7, with 13 bases identical to TRBD2. CDR1 and CDR2 from the germline V gene are MNHEY and SVGEGT. This CDR3 contains 15 residues. The V gene end was trimmed by 4 bases and the J gene end by 4 bases; junction bases not matched to a gene: 4. The CDR3 is CASSSMTSGRYEQYF. CDR3 in DNA: TGTGCCAGCAGTTCCATGACTAGCGGGAGGTACGAGCAGTACTTC.

This chain connects TRBV5-1 to TRBJ2-1; 11 bases map to TRBD1. Trimming took 4 bases from V and 8 from J; bases not matched to a gene: 5. The CDR3 covers 14 residues. Germline loops: CDR1 SGHRS, CDR2 YFSETQ. CDR3 residues: CASSRWTGGYEQFF. CDR3 in DNA: TGCGCCAGCAGCCGGTGGACAGGGGGCTATGAGCAGTTCTTC.

The V and J genes are TRBV4-3 and TRBJ2-2; the D gene is possibly TRBD1 (6 bases). Between the trimmed V and J ends, which lost 6 bases and 6 bases, there was a span of 17 bases. This CDR3 spans 15 amino acids. CDR1 LGHNA and CDR2 YSLEER come from the germline V gene. CDR3 sequence: CASSRDRTDSGELFF. The CDR3 region has the DNA TGCGCCAGCAGTCGAGACAGGACCGACTCCGGGGAGCTGTTTTTT.

The chain recombines TRBV6-5 with TRBJ2-7, with TRBD2 matching 9 bases. In germline, CDR1 is MNHEY, CDR2 SVGAGI. This CDR3 is 15 amino acids long. J lost 0 bases, V lost 7 bases, and 7 bases had no gene match. In DNA, the CDR3 is TGTGCCAGCATAATAGCGGGGGTAAGCTCCTACGAGCAGTACTTC. Residues: CASIIAGVSSYEQYF.

The CDR3 is CSVELTEGLTGELFF. The DNA of the CDR3 is TGCAGCGTTGAACTCACCGAGGGCCTCACCGGGGAGCTGTTTTTT. The V and J genes are TRBV29-1 and TRBJ2-2, with a possible D match to TRBD2 (5 bases). Germline CDR1 SQVTM, CDR2 ANQGSEA. CDR3 length: 15 residues. The ends were cut back, 2 bases at V and 4 bases at J, with 14 bases in the middle.

In its sample, this clone was seen once. This chain connects TRBV19 to TRBJ1-1; 9 positions agree with TRBD1. CDR3 size: 14 residues. Germline assignment: CDR1 LNHDA and CDR2 SQIVND (reference sequence). J was trimmed by 8 bases and V by 4 bases; bases with no gene match: 8. The CDR3 nucleotides read TGTGCCAGTAGTACCACCGGGACAGGGAAAGAAGCTTTCTTT. It encodes CASSTTGTGKEAFF.

The V call is TRBV5-4, the J call TRBJ2-1; no clear D. V gave up 2 bases and J gave up 10 bases, with 7 bases separating them. CDR3 length equals 11 residues. Per germline, CDR1 SGHNT and CDR2 YYREEE (reference sequence). The CDR3 DNA reads TGTGCCAGCAGCTTTGGAGACGAGCAGTTCTTC. As protein: CASSFGDEQFF. Full variable domain (missing parts from reference TRBV5-4 and TRBJ2-1): ETGVTQSPTHLIKTRGQQVTLRCSSQSGHNTVSWYQQALGQGPQFIFQYYREEENGRGNFPPRFSGLQFPNYSSELNVNALELDDSALYLCASSFGDEQFFGPGTRLTVL.

J is TRBJ2-5 and V is TRBV25-1; 9 bases are a match to TRBD1. The J segment lost 2 bases and the V segment lost 7 bases, leaving 8 bases of the junction unmatched. This CDR3 spans 15 amino acids. Germline assignment: CDR1 MGHDK and CDR2 SYGVNS. In nucleotides, the CDR3 is TGTGCCAGCACGGCCGGGACAGGGAGGCAAGAGACCCAGTACTTC. Amino acid sequence: CASTAGTGRQETQYF. Combining the CDR3 with reference TRBV25-1 and TRBJ2-5 gives the whole variable domain EADIYQTPRYLVIGTGKKITLECSQTMGHDKMYWYQQDPGMELHLIHYSYGVNSTEKGDLSSESTVSRIRTEHFPLTLESARPSHTSQYLCASTAGTGRQETQYFGPGTRLLVL.

The chain joins TRBV10-3 to TRBJ1-2; D gene ambiguous. V was trimmed by 0 bases and J by 2 bases, leaving 7 bases between them. CDR1 is ENHRY, CDR2 SYGVKD, per germline. The CDR3 contains 14 residues. The CDR3 DNA reads as TGTGCCATCAGTGAGTCCGGAGGGAACTATGGCTACACCTTC. Translated: CAISESGGNYGYTF.

The rearrangement joins TRBV3-1 (or the pseudogene TRBV3-2) to TRBJ2-5; no definite D call. Trimming removed 6 bases from V and 0 bases from J, with 8 bases in between. From germline, CDR1 is LGHDT and CDR2 YNNKEL (reference sequence). The CDR3 extends over 13 amino acids. The CDR3 is CASRLVYQETQYF. CDR3 nucleotide sequence: TGTGCCAGCAGGCTAGTGTACCAAGAGACCCAGTACTTC.

The chain couples TRBV11-3 to TRBJ1-1, with 9 bases fitting TRBD1. The trim removed 4 bases at V and 8 bases at J, leaving 11 bases unmatched. Germline lookup yields CDR1 SGHNT and CDR2 YENEEA. The CDR3 is made up of 15 amino acids. The CDR3 is CASSSSTPGTGEAFF. The CDR3 nucleotides read TGTGCCAGCAGCTCTAGTACCCCCGGGACAGGGGAAGCTTTCTTT. Looking up the rest from reference TRBV11-3 and TRBJ1-1 gives the full variable domain: EAGVVQSPRYKIIEKKQPVAFWCNPISGHNTLYWYLQNLGQGPELLIRYENEEAVDDSQLPKDRFSAERLKGVDSTLKIQPAELGDSAVYLCASSSSTPGTGEAFFGQGTRLTVV.

The V gene is TRBV18, the J gene TRBJ2-7, with 13 bases identical to TRBD2. CDR1 and CDR2 (germline): KGHSH, LQKENI. The CDR3 consists of 16 residues. Trimming removed 3 bases from V and 3 bases from J; junction bases left unmatched: 5. CDR3 sequence (DNA): TGTGCCAGCTCACCGACTAGCGGGAGGATTCTCTACGAGCAGTACTTC. Amino acid sequence: CASSPTSGRILYEQYF.

For the CDR3, the DNA is TGCGCCAGCACTTTGGGCCTAGCGGGAGAGACCCAGTACTTC. It yields the protein CASTLGLAGETQYF. The rearrangement uses TRBV5-1 and TRBJ2-5; 8 nucleotides match TRBD2. Trimming took 6 bases from V and 4 from J; bases not matched to a gene: 8. In germline, CDR1 is SGHRS, CDR2 YFSETQ. The CDR3 loop spans 14 amino acids.

The chain employs TRBV19 and TRBJ1-2, with TRBD1 as a possible D gene (6 bases). The germline CDR1 and CDR2 sequences are LNHDA and SQIVND (reference sequence). Trimming pared 6 bases from V and 7 bases from J, leaving 12 bases between. CDR3 size: 12 residues. CDR3 sequence reads: CASRQGHGGYTF. For the CDR3, the DNA is TGTGCCAGTAGACAGGGACACGGTGGCTACACCTTC. The full variable domain, with the rest looked up from reference TRBV19 and TRBJ1-2, is DGGITQSPKYLFRKEGQNVTLSCEQNLNHDAMYWYRQDPGQGLRLIYYSQIVNDFQKGDIAEGYSVSREKKESFPLTVTSAQKNPTAFYLCASRQGHGGYTFGSGTRLTVV.

V gene TRBV24-1 combines with J gene TRBJ2-7, with TRBD1 as a possible D gene (7 bases). Germline loops: CDR1 KGHDR, CDR2 SFDVKD. The CDR3 runs 16 residues. Trimming stripped 5 bases from V and 3 bases from J, with 19 bases between. DNA for the CDR3: TGTGCCACCAGTGTGGGGGGACAGAACTCCCTCTACGAGCAGTACTTC. Its protein product is CATSVGGQNSLYEQYF.

The V and J genes are TRBV6-5 and TRBJ1-2, with D perhaps TRBD1 (6 bases). This CDR3 is 12 amino acids long. Trimming pared 4 bases from V and 8 bases from J, leaving 11 bases between. From germline, CDR1 is MNHEY and CDR2 SVGAGI. CDR3 residues: CASSSGAYGYTF. The DNA for the CDR3 is TGTGCCAGCAGTTCAGGGGCGTACGGCTACACCTTC.

This clone has a single count. This chain uses TRBV9 with TRBJ1-6; a possible D gene is TRBD1 (5 bases). The CDR3 totals 12 residues. V dropped 3 bases and J dropped 15 bases, with 13 bases sitting between them. Germline-derived CDR1 and CDR2 are SGDLS and YYNGEE. The CDR3 DNA follows: TGTGCCAGCAGCGCGGAAGGGGCACTCCTCCACTTT. Encoded protein: CASSAEGALLHF. Filled out from reference TRBV9 and TRBJ1-6, the complete variable domain reads DSGVTQTPKHLITATGQRVTLRCSPRSGDLSVYWYQQSLDQGLQFLIQYYNGEERAKGNILERFSAQQFPDLHSELNLSSLELGDSALYFCASSAEGALLHFGNGTRLTVT.

The chain employs TRBV19 and TRBJ1-5; D ambiguous. The CDR3 contains 14 residues. Between the trimmed V and J ends, which lost 6 bases and 6 bases, there was a span of 15 bases. Germline V gene lookup returns CDR1 LNHDA and CDR2 SQIVND (reference sequence). Written as DNA, the CDR3 is TGTGCCAGTAGCTTGGAGGGAAGAAGTCAGCCCCAGCATTTT. Its protein product is CASSLEGRSQPQHF. Filled out from reference TRBV19 and TRBJ1-5, the complete variable domain reads DGGITQSPKYLFRKEGQNVTLSCEQNLNHDAMYWYRQDPGQGLRLIYYSQIVNDFQKGDIAEGYSVSREKKESFPLTVTSAQKNPTAFYLCASSLEGRSQPQHFGDGTRLSIL.